One sample yielded the 25 T cell receptor beta chains listed below, sequenced in a study of T cell responses to AZD1222 COVID-19 vaccine. Assay used: immunoSEQ multiplex PCR; TCRdb lists only in-frame clones, some missing. The sample holds under 150,000 clones; 80% to 90% are singletons and the top ten take 1.6%. Material: peripheral blood, obtained on day 0 of AZD1222 vaccination. These receptors originate from an adult in good health.

This chain connects TRBV7-2 to TRBJ1-1; no definite D call. The CDR3 spans 12 residues. Trimming cost V 5 bases and J 8 bases, with 12 bases left between them. CDR1 SGHTA and CDR2 FQGNSA come from the germline V gene. CDR3 loop: CASSMDFAEAFF. The CDR3, as DNA: TGTGCCAGCAGCATGGACTTCGCCGAAGCTTTCTTT.

The chain carries TRBV9 and TRBJ2-2, with 7 bases that match TRBD2. Germline CDR1 SGDLS, CDR2 YYNGEE. V lost 3 bases to trimming and J lost 2 bases; unmatched junction nucleotides: 7. The CDR3 spans 16 residues. The CDR3 region is CASSAPGLSNTGELFF. DNA for the CDR3: TGTGCCAGCAGCGCACCGGGACTATCTAACACCGGGGAGCTGTTTTTT.

The genes are TRBV2 and TRBJ2-3; D may be TRBD1 or TRBD2 (5 bases each). CDR3 length: 16 amino acids. Looked up from germline, CDR1 is SNHLY and CDR2 is FYNNEI. The V end lost 5 bases, the J end lost 2 bases, and 17 bases lay between the germline ends. The CDR3 DNA reads TGTGCCAGCAGTTTTTACCCGGGACCAATCACAGATACGCAGTATTTT. As protein: CASSFYPGPITDTQYF.

The rearrangement joins TRBV29-1 to TRBJ2-1; D unclear. V was pared by 0 bases and J by 12 bases, with 12 bases between. The CDR3 sequence is 12 residues long. The germline CDR1 and CDR2 sequences are SQVTM and ANQGSEA. CDR3 nucleotides: TGCAGCGTTGAAGATAACAGCGTGCGGCAGTTCTTC. Its protein is CSVEDNSVRQFF.

This clone was observed a single time. This chain joins TRBV6-5 and TRBJ2-5; 7 bases are a match to TRBD2. J lost 0 bases, V lost 7 bases, and 5 bases had no gene match. CDR3 length: 14 residues. Germline V gene lookup returns CDR1 MNHEY and CDR2 SVGAGI. The CDR3 DNA is TGTGCCAGCAAACCCGGGGGGTACCAAGAGACCCAGTACTTC. Translating gives CASKPGGYQETQYF.

The V gene is TRBV3-1 (or the pseudogene TRBV3-2), the J gene TRBJ2-3; TRBD1 matches at 9 bases. CDR1 is LGHDT and CDR2 is YNNKEL in the germline V gene (reference sequence). This CDR3 has 16 residues. V lost 5 bases, J lost 5 bases, and 11 bases stayed unmatched. The CDR3 region is CASSDRGTTDLDTQYF. The CDR3 nucleotides are TGTGCCAGCAGCGACAGGGGGACTACCGACCTAGATACGCAGTATTTT.

This clone turned up a few times. The chain links TRBV6-5 to TRBJ2-1, with 9 bases lining up with TRBD1. The V gene's germline CDR1 is MNHEY and CDR2 SVGAGI. V was pared by 6 bases and J by 8 bases, with 8 bases of the junction left unmatched. The CDR3 covers 14 residues. The CDR3 protein is CASRTPTGGYEQFF. The CDR3 DNA reads TGTGCCAGCAGGACTCCCACAGGGGGCTATGAGCAGTTCTTC.

The CDR3 DNA sequence: TGTGCCAGCAGCTTAGAGCCGGTCCAGGCTGAAGCTTTCTTT. This translates into CASSLEPVQAEAFF. The V call is TRBV11-2, the J call TRBJ1-1, with D uncertain. This CDR3 spans 14 amino acids. V gave up 0 bases and J gave up 6 bases, with 11 bases separating them. Germline V gives CDR1 SGHAT, CDR2 FQNNGV.

V usage is TRBV29-1 and J usage is TRBJ2-1, with 7 bases identical to TRBD1. Losses at the gene ends were 7 bases for V and 8 bases for J; bases not matched to a gene: 8. Germline V gene data show CDR1 as SQVTM and CDR2 as ANQGSEA. The CDR3 extends over 12 amino acids. This CDR3 is CSGDREEDEQFF. The CDR3 region has the DNA TGCAGCGGTGACAGGGAAGAGGATGAGCAGTTCTTC.

The chain recombines TRBV5-1 with TRBJ1-2, with TRBD1 identical over 8 bases. The CDR3 length is 15 residues. Germline V gene data show CDR1 as SGHRS and CDR2 as YFSETQ. V lost 4 bases, J lost 3 bases, and 8 bases stayed unmatched. The DNA for the CDR3 is TGCGCCAGCAGCGGTGGGGACAGGAACCACTATGGCTACACCTTC. Amino acid sequence: CASSGGDRNHYGYTF.

The rearrangement joins TRBV29-1 to TRBJ1-1, with 10 bases lining up with TRBD1. The CDR3 has 12 amino acids. Trimming cost V 4 bases and J 5 bases; bases outside gene matches: 1. Germline assignment: CDR1 SQVTM and CDR2 ANQGSEA. The CDR3 protein is CSVGQGATEAFF. The CDR3 DNA is TGCAGCGTTGGACAGGGGGCTACTGAAGCTTTCTTT.

This chain links TRBV7-9 with TRBJ2-1, with TRBD1 matching 7 bases. Germline CDR1 SEHNR, CDR2 FQNEAQ (reference sequence). The CDR3 has 15 residues. The junction had 7 bases not matched to a gene; V was cut back by 7 bases and J by 1 base. CDR3 bases: TGTGCCAGCAAGGGAGAGGGGGCTTCCTACAATGAGCAGTTCTTC. Amino acids: CASKGEGASYNEQFF.

CDR3 DNA sequence: TGTGCCAGCAGCCAAGAGAGGGCTACTGGAAACACCATATATTTT. This encodes CASSQERATGNTIYF. V and J are TRBV4-2 and TRBJ1-3; no reliable D call. This CDR3 has 15 residues. Looked up from germline, CDR1 is LGHNA and CDR2 is YNFKEQ. The V end lost 0 bases, the J end lost 2 bases, and 8 bases lay between the germline ends.

The chain has TRBV7-3 and TRBJ2-3, with TRBD2 matching over 15 bases. The CDR3 extends over 17 amino acids. The germline gives CDR1 SGHTA, CDR2 FQGTGA. J gave up 6 bases and V 3 bases, and 7 bases lay outside the gene matches. The CDR3: CASSLTGTSGGRDTQYF. The CDR3 DNA sequence: TGTGCCAGCAGCTTGACCGGGACTAGCGGGGGGAGGGATACGCAGTATTTT.

CDR3 amino acids: CASSLPAGGPGTYEQYF. DNA of the CDR3: TGTGCCAGCAGCTTACCCGCGGGAGGCCCGGGAACCTACGAGCAGTACTTC. The chain links TRBV7-8 to TRBJ2-7; 8 bases map to TRBD2. The germline CDR1 and CDR2 sequences are SGHVS and FQNEAQ. The CDR3 is 17 residues long. V gave up 2 bases and J gave up 2 bases; unmatched junction bases: 11.

This chain joins TRBV30 and TRBJ2-3; TRBD2 is a possible D gene (7 bases). The CDR3 is made up of 13 amino acids. V was shortened by 2 bases and J by 10 bases, with 16 bases between the two germline ends. Germline V gene sequence: CDR1 GTSNPN, CDR2 SVGIG (reference sequence). This CDR3 is CAWSPGGREAQYF. The CDR3 DNA is TGTGCCTGGAGTCCCGGGGGCCGGGAGGCGCAGTATTTT. Drawing the rest from reference TRBV30 and TRBJ2-3, the complete variable domain is SQTIHQWPATLVQPVGSPLSLECTVEGTSNPNLYWYRQAAGRGLQLLFYSVGIGQISSEVPQNLSASRPQDRQFILSSKKLLLSDSGFYLCAWSPGGREAQYFGPGTRLTVL.

This clone appeared a single time. The chain couples TRBV11-3 to TRBJ2-2; TRBD1 agrees at 7 bases. V shed 4 bases, J shed 2 bases, and the junction held 4 bases outside the gene matches. The CDR3 contains 15 residues. CDR1 SGHNT and CDR2 YENEEA come from the germline V gene. The CDR3 protein is CASSSRGINTGELFF. In nucleotides, the CDR3 is TGTGCCAGCAGCTCCAGGGGGATAAACACCGGGGAGCTGTTTTTT.

This chain uses TRBV7-9 with TRBJ1-5, with 11 nucleotides matching TRBD1. CDR3 length: 16 amino acids. Looked up from germline, CDR1 is SEHNR and CDR2 is FQNEAQ (reference sequence). With V trimmed by 0 bases and J by 7 bases, 5 bases remained unmatched. The CDR3 nucleotides are TGTGCCAGCAGCTTAGCGGGGGACAGGGGGAGCCAGCCCCAGCATTTT. Protein sequence: CASSLAGDRGSQPQHF.

The chain has TRBV11-3 and TRBJ2-7; no clear D. CDR3 length: 12 amino acids. Germline CDR1 is SGHNT and CDR2 is YENEEA. Trimming removed 2 bases at V and 3 bases at J, with 5 bases between. The CDR3 protein is CASSLYDYEQYF. The CDR3 bases are TGTGCCAGCAGCTTATATGACTACGAGCAGTACTTC. The full variable domain, with the rest looked up from reference TRBV11-3 and TRBJ2-7, is EAGVVQSPRYKIIEKKQPVAFWCNPISGHNTLYWYLQNLGQGPELLIRYENEEAVDDSQLPKDRFSAERLKGVDSTLKIQPAELGDSAVYLCASSLYDYEQYFGPGTRLTVT.

The V gene is TRBV2, the J gene TRBJ2-5; no clear D gene. This CDR3 is built from 13 residues. Germline assignment: CDR1 SNHLY and CDR2 FYNNEI. Trimming shortened V by 7 bases and J by 7 bases, and 16 bases separated the two germline ends. The CDR3 nucleotides read TGTGCCAGCACCGAACAGCGAGAGGCGACCCAGTACTTC. This encodes CASTEQREATQYF.

The chain carries TRBV19 and TRBJ2-3; tentatively, D is TRBD1 (5 bases). Trimming removed 9 bases from V and 12 bases from J, with 31 bases in between. Looked up from germline, CDR1 is LNHDA and CDR2 is SQIVND (reference sequence). There are 16 residues in the CDR3. This CDR3 is CASSLPSSGFWGVQYF. CDR3 sequence (DNA): TGTGCCAGCAGTCTCCCCTCCTCAGGGTTTTGGGGTGTTCAGTATTTT.

J is TRBJ1-2 and V is TRBV5-1; no firm D call. CDR3 length equals 15 residues. CDR1 SGHRS and CDR2 YFSETQ come from the germline V gene. Trimming took off 1 base at V and 3 bases at J, with 13 bases between the two ends. The CDR3 bases are TGCGCCAGCAGCTTGACCCCTGGGGTTGACTATGGCTACACCTTC. This encodes CASSLTPGVDYGYTF.

This chain uses TRBV7-9 with TRBJ1-1, with D tentatively TRBD1 (6 bases). CDR1 SEHNR and CDR2 FQNEAQ come from the germline V gene (reference sequence). V was shortened by 5 bases and J by 11 bases, with 15 bases between the two germline ends. The CDR3 is 12 residues long. CDR3 in amino acids: CASSTEQGTAFF. The CDR3, as DNA: TGTGCCAGCAGCACTGAACAGGGTACGGCTTTCTTT.

This chain joins TRBV6-2 or TRBV6-3 and TRBJ1-4; D ambiguous. This CDR3 comprises 18 residues. Trimming left V 2 bases short and J 2 bases short, with 18 bases between. The V gene's germline CDR1 is MNHEY and CDR2 SVGEGT. CDR3 residues: CASSYGSVGVKTNEKLFF. The DNA for the CDR3 is TGTGCCAGCAGTTACGGGTCTGTCGGAGTTAAGACTAATGAAAAACTGTTTTTT.

J is TRBJ2-3 and V is TRBV6-2 or TRBV6-3, with TRBD2 identical over 7 bases. Germline CDR1 is MNHEY and CDR2 is SVGEGT. The CDR3 loop spans 16 amino acids. V was clipped by 2 bases and J by 3 bases; unmatched bases: 8. For the CDR3, the DNA is TGTGCCAGCAGTTACGGACTGGCGGGACTAACAGATACGCAGTATTTT. Translating gives CASSYGLAGLTDTQYF.